The clone carrying this T cell receptor beta chain was found a few times. No antigen is known for it. This sample was taken from a study of cytomegalovirus exposure and HLA in healthy donors. Study-wide results and limits: Reports described diagnosis of cytomegalovirus status by the classifier as highly specific and sensitive. A link between a missense DCLRE1C variant and TCR beta V- and J-gene trimming emerged from a later analysis. With further analysis later on, most CMV-associated TCR beta chains appeared HLA-restricted.

Both 60 Vbeta primers and 13 Jbeta primers went into the PCR. Data came from immunoSEQ multiplex PCR; TCRdb stores just in-frame clones and leaves some out. The sample consists of 150,000 to 170,000 clones, roughly four fifths of them appearing once. The CDR3 has 14 amino acids. Germline V CDR1 and CDR2: SEHNR, FQNEAQ (reference sequence). V dropped 5 bases and J dropped 0; count of bases not matched to a gene: 4. The sequence was collected from a man between 18 and 29 years old in good health and CMV-seronegative. Sequencing was performed on PBMCs. The genes are TRBV7-9 and TRBJ2-7, with TRBD1 matching 7 bases. The CDR3 reads CASSPWTGSYEQYF. The CDR3 DNA reads TGTGCCAGCAGCCCTTGGACAGGCTCCTACGAGCAGTACTTC.